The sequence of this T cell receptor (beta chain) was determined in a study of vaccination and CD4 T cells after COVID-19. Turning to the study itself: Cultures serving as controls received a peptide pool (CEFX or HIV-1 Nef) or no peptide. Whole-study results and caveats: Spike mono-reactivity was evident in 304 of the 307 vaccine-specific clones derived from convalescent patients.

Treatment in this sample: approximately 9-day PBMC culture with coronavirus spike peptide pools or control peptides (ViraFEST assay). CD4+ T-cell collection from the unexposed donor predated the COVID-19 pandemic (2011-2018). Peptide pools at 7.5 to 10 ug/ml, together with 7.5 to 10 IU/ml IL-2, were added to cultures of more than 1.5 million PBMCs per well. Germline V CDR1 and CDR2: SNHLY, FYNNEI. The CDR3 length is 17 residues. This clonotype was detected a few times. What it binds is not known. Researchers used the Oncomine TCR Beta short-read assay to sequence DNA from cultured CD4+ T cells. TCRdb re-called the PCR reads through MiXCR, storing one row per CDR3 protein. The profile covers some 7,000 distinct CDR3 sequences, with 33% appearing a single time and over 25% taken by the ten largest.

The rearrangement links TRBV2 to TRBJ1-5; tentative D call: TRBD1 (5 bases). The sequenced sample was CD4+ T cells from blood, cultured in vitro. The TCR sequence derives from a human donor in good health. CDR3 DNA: TGTGGAGACCTAGAGCTCTGGGGGGGAGGGGGCAATCAGCCCCAGCATTTT. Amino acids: CGDLELWGGGGNQPQHF.